This TCR beta chain comes out of a study of blood T cell repertoires in COVID-19. Overall study context: Both acute and convalescent COVID-19 samples were obtained from the United States, Italy and Spain. PBMCs, B-cell-depleted T cells, or T cells were the source of the cDNA or gDNA that made up the material.

Authors' data handling: How many nucleated cells were present was estimated from reference gene primer amplification. Repertoires were generated with immunoSEQ multiplex PCR, while TCRdb's copy carries only in-frame clones and drops some. The V and J calls and the clone size are those of that table, but D and trimming were determined from the DNA. The table shows around 20,000 clones, with approximately 83% occurring only once. The source of this sequence is a human donor in a cohort sampled during active COVID-19. What was sequenced was peripheral blood.

The CDR3 DNA follows: TGTGCCAGTAGTCCCATTGGAAACACCATATATTTT. Residues: CASSPIGNTIYF. The J gene is TRBJ1-3, the V gene TRBV19; D ambiguous. This CDR3 is built from 12 residues. V lost 5 bases and J lost 3, with 5 bases in between. Germline values: CDR1 LNHDA, CDR2 SQIVND (reference sequence).